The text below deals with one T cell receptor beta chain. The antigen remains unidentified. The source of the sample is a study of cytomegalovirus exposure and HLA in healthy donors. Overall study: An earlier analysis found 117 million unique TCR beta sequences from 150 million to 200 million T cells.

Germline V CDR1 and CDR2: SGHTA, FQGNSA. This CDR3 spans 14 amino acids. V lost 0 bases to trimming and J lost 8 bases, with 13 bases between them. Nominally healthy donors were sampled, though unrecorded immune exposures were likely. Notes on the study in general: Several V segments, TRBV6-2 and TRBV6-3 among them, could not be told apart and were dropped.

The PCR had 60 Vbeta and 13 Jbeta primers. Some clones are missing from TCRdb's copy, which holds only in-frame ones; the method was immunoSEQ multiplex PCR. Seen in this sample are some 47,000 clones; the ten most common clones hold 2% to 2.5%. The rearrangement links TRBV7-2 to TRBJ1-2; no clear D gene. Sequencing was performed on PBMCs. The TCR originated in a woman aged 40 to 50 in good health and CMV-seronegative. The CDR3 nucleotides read TGTGCCAGCAGCTTAGCCTCCCTGGGAGGAGGCTACACCTTC. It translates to CASSLASLGGGYTF. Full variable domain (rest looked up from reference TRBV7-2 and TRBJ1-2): GAGVSQSPSNKVTEKGKDVELRCDPISGHTALYWYRQSLGQGLEFLIYFQGNSAPDKSGLPSDRFSAERTGGSVSTLTIQRTQQEDSAVYLCASSLASLGGGYTFGSGTRLTVV.